The text below deals with one T cell receptor beta chain. Input was around 1.9 ug genomic DNA, or all available if less. The PCR used 60 V beta and 13 J beta primers. Produced via immunoSEQ multiplex PCR; TCRdb's table is partial and in-frame only. This sample yields about 95,000 clones, of which 70% to 90% are seen a single time; 2.5% to 3% belongs to the top ten. No glioblastoma patient carried an isocitrate dehydrogenase mutation. This sample is part of a study of glioma-infiltrating T cells after dendritic cell vaccination. Whole-study context: Samples are from glioblastoma patients in Phase I and II dendritic cell vaccine trials.

This CDR3 has 14 residues. Trimming cost V 5 bases and J 2 bases, with 11 bases left between them. The germline gives CDR1 MNHEY, CDR2 SVGAGI. The sequenced sample was blood, obtained before dendritic cell vaccination. The TCR originated in a human donor with glioblastoma. J is TRBJ2-3 and V is TRBV6-5; no firm D call. The CDR3 here is CASSPTWVTDTQYF. The CDR3 nucleotides are TGTGCCAGCAGTCCGACTTGGGTCACAGATACGCAGTATTTT.